This T cell receptor beta chain was found in a study of blood T cell repertoires in COVID-19. Study-wide context: From the United States, Italy and Spain came samples of acute and convalescent COVID-19. Sample material is recorded as cDNA or gDNA derived from T cells, B-cell-depleted T cells, or PBMCs.

V lost 2 bases, J lost 0 bases, and 4 bases stayed unmatched. This CDR3 has 15 amino acids. The germline CDR1 and CDR2 sequences are SGHRS and YFSETQ. Original data processing: Using reference gene primer amplification, nucleated cell counts were estimated. Assay used: immunoSEQ multiplex PCR; TCRdb lists only in-frame clones, some missing. That table supplies the V and J calls and clone size; D and trimming were determined from the DNA. The repertoire holds about 200,000 clones, with around 89% as singletons. The chain carries TRBV5-1 and TRBJ1-1, with 7 bases matching TRBD1. The sequenced sample consisted of peripheral blood. The receptor was derived from a woman aged 40 to 55 with acute or convalescent COVID-19. The DNA of the CDR3 is TGCGCCAGCAGCTTAATACAGGGGCTGAACACTGAAGCTTTCTTT. Translation: CASSLIQGLNTEAFF.